This TCR beta chain was sequenced during a study of T cells after yellow fever vaccination. Whole-study context: Researchers used SMART-Seq v4 Ultra Low Input to prepare fractions that had low cell numbers. General study findings and limits: Once the booster was given, most primary-vaccination clones reappeared, at approximately 97% for CD4 and roughly 86% for CD8.

The authors made TCR cDNA by 5'RACE template switching, adding a universal primer site and UMIs. Each CDR3 protein is one row after TCRdb ran MiXCR on the 5' RACE reads. The data contain some 400,000 distinct CDR3 sequences, 18% of them seen just once; the ten biggest clones take up roughly 19%. A note on this clonotype: Its antigen is undetermined.

The CDR3 covers 13 residues. The V end lost 1 base, the J end lost 6 bases, and 7 bases lay between the germline ends. The gene calls are TRBV12-3 or TRBV12-4 and TRBJ1-5; D call uncertain. The source is a man younger than 35 who received the YFV17D yellow fever vaccine. The sequenced sample was PBMCs, obtained before the yellow fever booster vaccination. The CDR3 DNA is TGTGCCAGCAGTTTAGGGACGACTCAGCCCCAGCATTTT. This encodes CASSLGTTQPQHF.